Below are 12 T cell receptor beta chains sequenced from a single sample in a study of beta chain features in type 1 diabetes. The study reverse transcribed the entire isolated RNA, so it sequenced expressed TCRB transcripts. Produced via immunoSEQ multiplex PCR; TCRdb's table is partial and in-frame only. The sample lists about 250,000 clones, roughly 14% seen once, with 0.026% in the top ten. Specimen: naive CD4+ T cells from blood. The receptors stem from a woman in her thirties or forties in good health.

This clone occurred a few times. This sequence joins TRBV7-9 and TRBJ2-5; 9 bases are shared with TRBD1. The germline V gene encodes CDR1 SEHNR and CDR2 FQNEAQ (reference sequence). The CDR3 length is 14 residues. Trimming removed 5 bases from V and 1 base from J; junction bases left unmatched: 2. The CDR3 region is CASSRTGAQETQYF. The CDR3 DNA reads TGTGCCAGCAGCAGGACAGGGGCCCAAGAGACCCAGTACTTC.

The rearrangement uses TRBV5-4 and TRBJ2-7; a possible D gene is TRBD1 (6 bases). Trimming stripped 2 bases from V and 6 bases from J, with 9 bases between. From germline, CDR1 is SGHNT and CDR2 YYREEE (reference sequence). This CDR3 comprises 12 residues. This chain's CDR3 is CASSFQGPEQYF. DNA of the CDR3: TGTGCCAGCAGCTTTCAGGGGCCCGAGCAGTACTTC.

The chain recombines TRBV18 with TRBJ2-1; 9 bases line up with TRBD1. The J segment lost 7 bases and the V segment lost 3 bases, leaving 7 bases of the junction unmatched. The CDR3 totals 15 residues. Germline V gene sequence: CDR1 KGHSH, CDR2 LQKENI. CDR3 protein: CASSPGTGFGNEQFF. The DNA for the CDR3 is TGTGCCAGCTCACCTGGGACAGGGTTTGGAAATGAGCAGTTCTTC.

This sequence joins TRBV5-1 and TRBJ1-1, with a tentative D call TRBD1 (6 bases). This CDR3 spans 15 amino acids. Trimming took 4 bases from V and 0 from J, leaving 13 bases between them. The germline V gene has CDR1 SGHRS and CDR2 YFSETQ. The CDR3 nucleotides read TGCGCCAGCAGCGATTTACAGGGAATGAACACTGAAGCTTTCTTT. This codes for CASSDLQGMNTEAFF.

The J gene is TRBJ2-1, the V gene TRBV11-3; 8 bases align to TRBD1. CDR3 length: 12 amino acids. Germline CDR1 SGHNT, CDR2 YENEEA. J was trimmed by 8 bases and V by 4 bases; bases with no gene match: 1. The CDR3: CASSSQGDEQFF. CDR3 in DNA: TGTGCCAGCAGCTCACAGGGGGATGAGCAGTTCTTC.

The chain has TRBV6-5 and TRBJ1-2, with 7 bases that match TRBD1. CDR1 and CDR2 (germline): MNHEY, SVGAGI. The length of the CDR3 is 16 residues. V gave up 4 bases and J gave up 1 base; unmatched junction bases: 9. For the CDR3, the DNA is TGTGCCAGCAGTTTCTCTCATCGGGACAGTAACTATGGCTACACCTTC. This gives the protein CASSFSHRDSNYGYTF.

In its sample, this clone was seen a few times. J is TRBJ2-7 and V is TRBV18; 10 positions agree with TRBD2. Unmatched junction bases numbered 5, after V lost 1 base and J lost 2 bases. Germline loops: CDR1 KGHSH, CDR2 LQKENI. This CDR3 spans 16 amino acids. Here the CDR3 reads CASSPQTGTSAYEQYF. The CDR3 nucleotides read TGTGCCAGCTCACCACAGACCGGGACTAGCGCCTACGAGCAGTACTTC.

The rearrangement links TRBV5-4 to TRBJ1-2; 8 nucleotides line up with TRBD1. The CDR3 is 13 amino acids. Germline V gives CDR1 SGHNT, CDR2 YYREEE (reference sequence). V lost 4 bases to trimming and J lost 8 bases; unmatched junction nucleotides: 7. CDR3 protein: CASSAGTGWGYTF. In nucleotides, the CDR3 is TGTGCCAGCAGCGCCGGGACAGGCTGGGGCTACACCTTC.

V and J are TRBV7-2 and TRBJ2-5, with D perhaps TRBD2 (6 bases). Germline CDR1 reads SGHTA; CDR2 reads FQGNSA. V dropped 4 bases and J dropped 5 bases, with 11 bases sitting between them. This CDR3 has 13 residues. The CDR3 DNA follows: TGTGCCAGCAGCTCGGGACTCCCGGAGACCCAGTACTTC. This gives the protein CASSSGLPETQYF.

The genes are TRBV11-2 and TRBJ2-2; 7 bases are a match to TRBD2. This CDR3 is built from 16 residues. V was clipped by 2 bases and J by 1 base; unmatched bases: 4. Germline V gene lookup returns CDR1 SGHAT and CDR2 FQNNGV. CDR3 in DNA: TGTGCCAGCAGCTTACACCGGGGGGAGAACACCGGGGAGCTGTTTTTT. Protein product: CASSLHRGENTGELFF.

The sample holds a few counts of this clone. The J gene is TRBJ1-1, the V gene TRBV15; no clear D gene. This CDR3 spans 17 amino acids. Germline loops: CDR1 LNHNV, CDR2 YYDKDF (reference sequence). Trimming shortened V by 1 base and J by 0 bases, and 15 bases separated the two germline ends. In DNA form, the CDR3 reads TGTGCCACCAGCAGAGTAGGCGACGGCCAGGTGAACACTGAAGCTTTCTTT. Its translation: CATSRVGDGQVNTEAFF.

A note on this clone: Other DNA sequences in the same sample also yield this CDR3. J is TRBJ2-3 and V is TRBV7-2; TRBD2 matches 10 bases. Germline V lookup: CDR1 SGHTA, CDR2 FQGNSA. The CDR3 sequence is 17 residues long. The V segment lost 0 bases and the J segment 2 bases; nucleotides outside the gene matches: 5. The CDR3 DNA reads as TGTGCCAGCAGCTTAGCTGGAACTAGCGGGGCCACAGATACGCAGTATTTT. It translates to CASSLAGTSGATDTQYF.